This T cell receptor beta chain originates from a study of blood T cell repertoires in COVID-19. Overall study: Whether acute or convalescent, the COVID-19 samples came from the United States, Italy and Spain.

A single count supports this clone. Authors' processing steps: Amplification of reference gene primers was used by the study to estimate nucleated cell counts. Libraries were prepared by immunoSEQ multiplex PCR; TCRdb keeps only in-frame clonotypes and omits some of them. The D gene and trimming were derived from the DNA, and the V and J assignments and clone size from that table. The sample lists around 230,000 clones, around nine tenths occurring once. The TCR sequence derives from a man aged 40-49 years with acute or convalescent COVID-19. The source material was peripheral blood.

The CDR3 region is CASSSVGGIPNQPQHF. The CDR3 coding sequence is TGTGCCAGCAGTTCCGTCGGGGGAATCCCTAATCAGCCCCAGCATTTT. The chain is built from TRBV6-2 or TRBV6-3 and TRBJ1-5; the D gene is possibly TRBD1 (5 bases). Trimming cost V 4 bases and J 4 bases, with 17 bases left between them. CDR3 length: 16 residues. Germline-derived CDR1 and CDR2 are MNHEY and SVGEGT.